One sample yielded the 25 T cell receptor beta chains listed below, sequenced in a study of blood T cell repertoires in COVID-19. Only in-frame clones appear in the TCRdb table, and some are missing; sequencing was by immunoSEQ multiplex PCR. The sample contains under 300,000 clones, around 80% of which appear only once. Sequencing used peripheral blood. The origin of the receptors is a human donor in a cohort sampled during active COVID-19.

This chain joins TRBV28 and TRBJ2-1, with TRBD1 as a possible D gene (6 bases). This CDR3 comprises 17 residues. V gave up 3 bases and J gave up 3 bases, with 18 bases separating them. Germline lookup yields CDR1 MDHEN and CDR2 SYDVKM. The CDR3 DNA is TGTGCCAGCAGTTTTAACCTCAGGGGCAGTCTCTACAATGAGCAGTTCTTC. This codes for CASSFNLRGSLYNEQFF.

The CDR3 loop is CASSLQGASTNEKLFF. The CDR3 DNA is TGTGCCAGCAGCTTACAGGGAGCGTCAACTAATGAAAAACTGTTTTTT. This chain links TRBV5-4 with TRBJ1-4; a weak D match, TRBD1 (6 bases). The germline V and J ends were trimmed by 2 bases and 0 bases, with 11 bases remaining between them. The CDR3 has 16 residues. Germline CDR1 SGHNT, CDR2 YYREEE (reference sequence).

This sequence joins TRBV5-1 and TRBJ2-5; 10 bases align to TRBD1. V lost 4 bases and J lost 3; bases outside the gene matches: 12. This CDR3 spans 17 amino acids. Germline loops: CDR1 SGHRS, CDR2 YFSETQ. The CDR3 protein is CASSQRGYGQGEETQYF. CDR3 in DNA: TGCGCCAGCAGCCAGAGAGGTTACGGACAGGGGGAAGAGACCCAGTACTTC.

J is TRBJ1-1 and V is TRBV11-2; D is undetermined. Germline CDR1 reads SGHAT; CDR2 reads FQNNGV. This CDR3 region has 17 residues. Trimming removed 2 bases from V and 1 base from J, with 17 bases in between. The DNA of the CDR3 is TGTGCCAGCAGCTTACTTTGGGCCTCGAGTAGGAACACTGAAGCTTTCTTT. Translation: CASSLLWASSRNTEAFF.

The chain joins TRBV10-3 to TRBJ2-7; D is perhaps TRBD1 (5 bases). Germline V gives CDR1 ENHRY, CDR2 SYGVKD. The CDR3 contains 15 residues. V lost 0 bases to trimming and J lost 7 bases, with 16 bases between them. CDR3 amino acids: CAISESKGRVVEQYF. CDR3 coding DNA: TGTGCCATCAGTGAGTCAAAGGGCAGGGTAGTGGAGCAGTACTTC.

With regard to this clone: The junction and the germline gene differ at one end; a read error may be behind it. The chain joins TRBV7-7 to TRBJ2-1; D gene uncertain. This CDR3 is 13 amino acids long. Germline V gene sequence: CDR1 SSHAT, CDR2 FNYEAQ (reference sequence). The CDR3 sequence is CASSPTTYNEQFF. The DNA of the CDR3 is TGTGCTAGCAGCCCAACTACGTACAATGAGCAGTTCTTC. The whole variable domain, remainder taken from reference TRBV7-7 and TRBJ2-1, is GAGVSQSPRYKVTKRGQDVTLRCDPISSHATLYWYQQALGQGPEFLTYFNYEAQPDKSGLPSDRFSAERPEGSISTLTIQRTEQRDSAMYRCASSPTTYNEQFFGPGTRLTVL.

This clone was counted only a few times. CDR3 protein: CASSLGTGGQPQHF. The CDR3 DNA is TGTGCCAGCAGCTTAGGGACAGGGGGACAGCCCCAGCATTTT. The chain couples TRBV5-5 to TRBJ1-5; 11 bases agree with TRBD1. This CDR3 has 14 residues. Germline V CDR1 and CDR2: SGHKS, YYEKEE (reference sequence). Trimming at V came to 2 bases and at J to 7 bases, leaving 2 bases not matched to a gene.

The CDR3 DNA reads as TGTGCCATCAGCGAAGGACAGCCGAACACCGGGGAGCTGTTTTTT. Amino acid sequence: CAISEGQPNTGELFF. J is TRBJ2-2 and V is TRBV10-3; D might be TRBD1 (6 bases). The CDR3 covers 15 residues. With 6 bases removed from V and 0 bases from J, the gap between germline ends came to 11 bases. In germline, CDR1 is ENHRY, CDR2 SYGVKD.

The chain couples TRBV18 to TRBJ2-1; maybe TRBD2 (6 bases). The length of the CDR3 is 15 residues. Looked up from germline, CDR1 is KGHSH and CDR2 is LQKENI. V lost 6 bases, J lost 5 bases, and 17 bases lay in between. As DNA, the CDR3 is TGTGCCAGCTCTGGAGGGAGTGGGGGAGACAATGAGCAGTTCTTC. Encoded protein: CASSGGSGGDNEQFF.

The chain uses TRBV4-1 and TRBJ1-5, with 8 bases identical to TRBD1. Per the germline V gene, CDR1 is MGHRA and CDR2 is YSYEKL. There are 15 residues in the CDR3. Trimming took 5 bases from V and 1 from J; bases not matched to a gene: 4. Here the CDR3 reads CASSFTGGSNQPQHF. The CDR3 DNA is TGCGCCAGCAGCTTCACAGGGGGAAGCAATCAGCCCCAGCATTTT.

The chain employs TRBV3-1 (or the pseudogene TRBV3-2) and TRBJ1-2; maybe TRBD1 (6 bases). V was trimmed by 4 bases and J by 2 bases, leaving 11 bases between them. Germline CDR1 reads LGHDT; CDR2 reads YNNKEL (reference sequence). The CDR3 is 14 amino acids. CDR3 nucleotides: TGTGCCAGCAGCCCCGGGACACTAAACTATGGCTACACCTTC. It translates to CASSPGTLNYGYTF.

The V call is TRBV13, the J call TRBJ2-1; 10 nucleotides match TRBD2. Per the germline V gene, CDR1 is PRHDT and CDR2 is FYEKMQ (reference sequence). With V trimmed by 1 base and J by 6 bases, 3 bases remained unmatched. This CDR3 has 15 residues. CDR3 amino acids: CASSLERLAGNEQFF. The CDR3 nucleotides read TGTGCCAGCAGCTTAGAAAGACTAGCGGGCAATGAGCAGTTCTTC.

The J gene is TRBJ2-3, the V gene TRBV13; 12 bases agree with TRBD2. The V gene's germline CDR1 is PRHDT and CDR2 FYEKMQ (reference sequence). The CDR3 loop spans 17 amino acids. The J segment lost 4 bases and the V segment lost 2 bases, leaving 7 bases of the junction unmatched. The CDR3 is CASSLNLAGGHADTQYF. CDR3 nucleotide sequence: TGTGCCAGCAGCTTAAATCTAGCGGGGGGGCATGCAGATACGCAGTATTTT. Supplemented by reference TRBV13 and TRBJ2-3, the full variable domain reads AAGVIQSPRHLIKEKRETATLKCYPIPRHDTVYWYQQGPGQDPQFLISFYEKMQSDKGSIPDRFSAQQFSDYHSELNMSSLELGDSALYFCASSLNLAGGHADTQYFGPGTRLTVL.

The chain is built from TRBV5-1 and TRBJ2-1; TRBD2 is a possible D gene (5 bases). V dropped 0 bases and J dropped 6 bases, with 10 bases sitting between them. The CDR3 has 14 residues. Germline CDR1 SGHRS, CDR2 YFSETQ. DNA for the CDR3: TGCGCCAGCAGCTTGGAAGTCCGGGGCAATGAGCAGTTCTTC. Its translation: CASSLEVRGNEQFF.

J is TRBJ2-1 and V is TRBV9, with D perhaps TRBD2 (5 bases). The CDR3 covers 15 residues. V dropped 0 bases and J dropped 0 bases, with 7 bases sitting between them. The germline CDR1 and CDR2 sequences are SGDLS and YYNGEE. The CDR3 reads CASSVDRGSYNEQFF. CDR3 in DNA: TGTGCCAGCAGCGTAGACCGGGGCTCCTACAATGAGCAGTTCTTC.

The rearrangement links TRBV3-1 (or the pseudogene TRBV3-2) to TRBJ1-2, with 9 bases that match TRBD1. The CDR3 covers 14 residues. V was clipped by 4 bases and J by 4 bases; unmatched bases: 4. Germline CDR1 reads LGHDT; CDR2 reads YNNKEL (reference sequence). The CDR3 protein is CASSPAGQGYGYTF. In DNA form, the CDR3 reads TGTGCCAGCAGCCCCGCGGGACAGGGCTATGGCTACACCTTC.

V gene TRBV28 combines with J gene TRBJ2-1; TRBD1 aligns across 9 bases. V dropped 6 bases and J dropped 2; count of bases not matched to a gene: 8. Germline lookup yields CDR1 MDHEN and CDR2 SYDVKM. CDR3 length equals 16 residues. CDR3 DNA sequence: TGTGCCAGCAGCAGATCCGGGACAGGGCCCTACAATGAGCAGTTCTTC. Encoded protein: CASSRSGTGPYNEQFF.

The chain uses TRBV19 and TRBJ2-3; 7 bases fit TRBD1. V was clipped by 5 bases and J by 0 bases; unmatched bases: 5. The V gene's germline CDR1 is LNHDA and CDR2 SQIVND (reference sequence). This CDR3 has 15 amino acids. Written as DNA, the CDR3 is TGTGCCAGTAGTGACCGGGACAGTAGCACAGATACGCAGTATTTT. This sequence encodes CASSDRDSSTDTQYF.

CDR3 residues: CASSLIIGSPNQPQHF. CDR3 nucleotides: TGTGCCAGCAGCCTGATAATCGGGTCCCCCAATCAGCCCCAGCATTTT. V and J are TRBV7-2 and TRBJ1-5; D gene ambiguous. The V end lost 5 bases, the J end lost 3 bases, and 17 bases lay between the germline ends. Germline V gene lookup returns CDR1 SGHTA and CDR2 FQGNSA. The CDR3 spans 16 residues.

This chain links TRBV7-6 with TRBJ1-1, with a tentative D call TRBD1 (5 bases). Germline lookup yields CDR1 SGHVS and CDR2 FNYEAQ. This CDR3 is built from 18 residues. V was pared by 5 bases and J by 3 bases, with 25 bases between. The CDR3 protein is CASSRGGREEVWDTEAFF. The CDR3 nucleotides are TGTGCCAGCAGCCGCGGCGGCAGGGAGGAGGTCTGGGACACTGAAGCTTTCTTT.

Turning to this clone: One end of the junction fails to match germline, which may point to a read error. V gene TRBV12-3 or TRBV12-4 combines with J gene TRBJ1-1, with D maybe TRBD1 (6 bases). The CDR3 is 13 amino acids. The CDR3 sequence is CVSCRQANTEAFF. The CDR3 coding sequence is TGTGTCAGCTGCCGACAGGCAAACACTGAAGCTTTCTTT.

The V call is TRBV28, the J call TRBJ2-3, with D unclear. This CDR3 has 10 amino acids. Trimming cost V 6 bases and J 14 bases, with 12 bases left between them. Germline lookup yields CDR1 MDHEN and CDR2 SYDVKM. CDR3 sequence (DNA): TGTGCCAGCAGCCGTTTGGCCCTGTATTTT. Translated, it gives CASSRLALYF.

This chain connects TRBV6-2 or TRBV6-3 to TRBJ2-7; perhaps TRBD2 as D (7 bases). CDR3 length: 15 residues. Per the germline V gene, CDR1 is MNHEY and CDR2 is SVGEGT. Trimming took off 3 bases at V and 5 bases at J, with 17 bases between the two ends. The CDR3 here is CASSYGMQGRDEQYF. Written as DNA, the CDR3 is TGTGCCAGCAGTTATGGTATGCAGGGGAGGGACGAGCAGTACTTC.

The chain recombines TRBV21-1 with TRBJ2-7; the DNA was not used to check the table's D call, TRBD2. TRBV21-1 is listed as a pseudogene. There are 14 residues in the CDR3. The CDR3 region has the DNA TGTGCCAGCAGGTCTAGCGGGGGGGACTACGAGCAGTACTTC. Translated: CASRSSGGDYEQYF.

This chain joins TRBV5-1 and TRBJ2-7, with D unclear. The CDR3 spans 13 residues. V was cut by 4 bases and J by 0 bases, with 8 bases left in between. Germline CDR1 reads SGHRS; CDR2 reads YFSETQ. The DNA for the CDR3 is TGCGCCAGCAGCGTGACTGGCTCCTACGAGCAGTACTTC. Its protein product is CASSVTGSYEQYF. The whole variable domain, filled in from reference TRBV5-1 and TRBJ2-7, reads KAGVTQTPRYLIKTRGQQVTLSCSPISGHRSVSWYQQTPGQGLQFLFEYFSETQRNKGNFPGRFSGRQFSNSRSEMNVSTLELGDSALYLCASSVTGSYEQYFGPGTRLTVT.